This TCR beta chain was found in a study of blood T cell repertoires in COVID-19. This table comes from immunoSEQ multiplex PCR, and its TCRdb copy is limited to in-frame clones, with some not included. The data contain under 150,000 clones, roughly 80% of them seen just once; the ten biggest clones take up around 1.5%. Unmatched junction bases numbered 4, after V lost 5 bases and J lost 3 bases. Germline CDR1 reads LGHNA; CDR2 reads YNFKEQ. This CDR3 is built from 17 residues. This chain joins TRBV4-2 and TRBJ2-2; 15 nucleotides match TRBD2. The origin of this receptor is a man between 50 and 59 years old with acute or convalescent COVID-19. The sequenced sample consisted of peripheral blood. For the CDR3, the DNA is TGTGCCAGCAGCAGGGGGACTAGCGGGGGGTACACCGGGGAGCTGTTTTTT. Translated: CASSRGTSGGYTGELFF.